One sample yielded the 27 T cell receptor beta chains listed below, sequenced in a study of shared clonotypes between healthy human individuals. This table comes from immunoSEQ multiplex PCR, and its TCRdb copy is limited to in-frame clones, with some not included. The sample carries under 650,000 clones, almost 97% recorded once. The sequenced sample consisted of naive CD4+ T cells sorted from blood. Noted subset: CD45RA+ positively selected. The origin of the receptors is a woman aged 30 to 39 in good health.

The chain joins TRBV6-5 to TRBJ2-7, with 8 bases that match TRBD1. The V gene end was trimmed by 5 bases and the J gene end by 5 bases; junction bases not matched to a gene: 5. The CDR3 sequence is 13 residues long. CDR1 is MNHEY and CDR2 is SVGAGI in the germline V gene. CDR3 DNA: TGTGCCAGCAGTAGGACAGGGCTCCACGAGCAGTACTTC. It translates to CASSRTGLHEQYF.

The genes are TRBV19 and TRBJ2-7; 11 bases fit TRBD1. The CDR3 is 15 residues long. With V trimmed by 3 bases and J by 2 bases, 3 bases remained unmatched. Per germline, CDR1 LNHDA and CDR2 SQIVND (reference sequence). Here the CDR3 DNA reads TGTGCCAGTAGTATGATGGGACAGGGGGCCTACGAGCAGTACTTC. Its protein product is CASSMMGQGAYEQYF. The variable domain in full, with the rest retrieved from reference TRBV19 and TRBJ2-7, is DGGITQSPKYLFRKEGQNVTLSCEQNLNHDAMYWYRQDPGQGLRLIYYSQIVNDFQKGDIAEGYSVSREKKESFPLTVTSAQKNPTAFYLCASSMMGQGAYEQYFGPGTRLTVT.

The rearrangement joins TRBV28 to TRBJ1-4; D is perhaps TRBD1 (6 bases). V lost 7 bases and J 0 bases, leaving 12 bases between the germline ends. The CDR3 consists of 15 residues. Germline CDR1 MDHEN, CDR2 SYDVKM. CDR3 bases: TGTGCCAGCAAGTCAGGGACAACAACTAATGAAAAACTGTTTTTT. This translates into CASKSGTTTNEKLFF.

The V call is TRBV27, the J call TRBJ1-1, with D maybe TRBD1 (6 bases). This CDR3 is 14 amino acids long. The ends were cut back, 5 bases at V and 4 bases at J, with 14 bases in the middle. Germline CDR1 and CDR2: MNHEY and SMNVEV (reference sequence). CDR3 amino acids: CASSLTGRPTEAFF. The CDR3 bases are TGTGCCAGCAGTCTTACAGGGAGGCCCACTGAAGCTTTCTTT.

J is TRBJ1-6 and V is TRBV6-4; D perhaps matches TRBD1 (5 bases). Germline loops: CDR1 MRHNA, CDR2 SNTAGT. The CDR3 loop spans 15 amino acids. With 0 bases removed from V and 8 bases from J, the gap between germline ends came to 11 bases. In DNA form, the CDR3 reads TGTGCCAGCAGTGACTCAAACCGGGGGGATTCACCCCTCCACTTT. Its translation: CASSDSNRGDSPLHF.

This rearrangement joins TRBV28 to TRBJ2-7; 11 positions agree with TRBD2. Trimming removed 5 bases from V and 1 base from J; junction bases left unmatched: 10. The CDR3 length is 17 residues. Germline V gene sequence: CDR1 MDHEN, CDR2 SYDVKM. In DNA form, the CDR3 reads TGTGCCAGCAGTACAAGTAGCGGGAGGGCCGTGTCCTACGAGCAGTACTTC. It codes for CASSTSSGRAVSYEQYF.

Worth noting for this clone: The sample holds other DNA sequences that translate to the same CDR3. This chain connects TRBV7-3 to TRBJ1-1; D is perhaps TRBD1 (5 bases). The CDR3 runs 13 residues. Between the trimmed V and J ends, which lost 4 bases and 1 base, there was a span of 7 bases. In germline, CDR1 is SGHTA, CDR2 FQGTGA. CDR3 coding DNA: TGTGCCAGCAGCTCCGACAGGAACACTGAAGCTTTCTTT. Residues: CASSSDRNTEAFF.

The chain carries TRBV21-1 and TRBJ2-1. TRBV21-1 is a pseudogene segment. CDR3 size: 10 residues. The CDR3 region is CAEGTNEQFF. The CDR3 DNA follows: TGTGCCGAGGGGACCAATGAGCAGTTCTTC.

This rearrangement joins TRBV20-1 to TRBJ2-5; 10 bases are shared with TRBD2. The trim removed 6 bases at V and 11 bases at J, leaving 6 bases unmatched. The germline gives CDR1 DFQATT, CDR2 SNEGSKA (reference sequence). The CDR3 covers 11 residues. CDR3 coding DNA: TGCAGTGCAACTAGCGGGAATCAGCAGTACTTC. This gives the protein CSATSGNQQYF.

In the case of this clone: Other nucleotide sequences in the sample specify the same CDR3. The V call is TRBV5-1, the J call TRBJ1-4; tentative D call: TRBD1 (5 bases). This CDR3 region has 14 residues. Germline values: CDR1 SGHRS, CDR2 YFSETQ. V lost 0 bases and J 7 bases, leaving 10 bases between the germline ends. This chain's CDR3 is CASSLDRGGEKLFF. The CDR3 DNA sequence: TGCGCCAGCAGCTTGGATAGGGGAGGTGAAAAACTGTTTTTT.

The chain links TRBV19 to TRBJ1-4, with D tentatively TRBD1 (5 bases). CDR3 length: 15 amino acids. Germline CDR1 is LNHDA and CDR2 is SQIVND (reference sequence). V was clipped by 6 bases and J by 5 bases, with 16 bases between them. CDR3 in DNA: TGTGCCAGTAGATCCCGGACATTAGTGAATGAAAAACTGTTTTTT. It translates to CASRSRTLVNEKLFF.

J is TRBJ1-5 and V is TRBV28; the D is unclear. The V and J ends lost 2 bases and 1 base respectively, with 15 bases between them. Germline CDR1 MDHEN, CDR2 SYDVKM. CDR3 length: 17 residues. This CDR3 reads CASSLSGLPPSNQPQHF. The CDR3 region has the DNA TGTGCCAGCAGTTTAAGTGGTCTCCCGCCCAGCAATCAGCCCCAGCATTTT. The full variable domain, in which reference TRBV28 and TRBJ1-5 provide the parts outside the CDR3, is DVKVTQSSRYLVKRTGEKVFLECVQDMDHENMFWYRQDPGLGLRLIYFSYDVKMKEKGDIPEGYSVSREKKERFSLILESASTNQTSMYLCASSLSGLPPSNQPQHFGDGTRLSIL.

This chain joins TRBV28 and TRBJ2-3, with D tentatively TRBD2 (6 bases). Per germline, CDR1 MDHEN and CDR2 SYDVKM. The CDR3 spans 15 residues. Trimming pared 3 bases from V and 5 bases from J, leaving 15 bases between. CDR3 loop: CASSLGPGVVDTQYF. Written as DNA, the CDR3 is TGTGCCAGCAGTTTGGGTCCGGGAGTAGTAGATACGCAGTATTTT.

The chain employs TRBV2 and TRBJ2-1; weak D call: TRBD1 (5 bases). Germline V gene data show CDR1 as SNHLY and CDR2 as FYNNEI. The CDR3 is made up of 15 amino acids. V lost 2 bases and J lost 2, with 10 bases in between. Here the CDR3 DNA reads TGTGCCAGCAGTGAAACCCCAGGGCCCTACAATGAGCAGTTCTTC. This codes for CASSETPGPYNEQFF. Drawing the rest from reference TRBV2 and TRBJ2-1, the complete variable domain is EPEVTQTPSHQVTQMGQEVILRCVPISNHLYFYWYRQILGQKVEFLVSFYNNEISEKSEIFDDQFSVERPDGSNFTLKIRSTKLEDSAMYFCASSETPGPYNEQFFGPGTRLTVL.

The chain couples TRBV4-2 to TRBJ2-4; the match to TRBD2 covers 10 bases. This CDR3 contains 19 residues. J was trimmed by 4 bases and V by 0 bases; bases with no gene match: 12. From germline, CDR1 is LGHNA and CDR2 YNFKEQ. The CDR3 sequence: CASSQDPLAGVRGKNIQYF. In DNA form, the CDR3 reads TGTGCCAGCAGCCAAGATCCCCTAGCGGGAGTTCGGGGTAAAAACATTCAGTACTTC.

DNA of the CDR3: TGTGCCAGCAGTTCCCCTCGACAGGGGGCTGGTGAAAAACTGTTTTTT. Translated: CASSSPRQGAGEKLFF. V gene TRBV6-6 combines with J gene TRBJ1-4; 10 positions agree with TRBD1. The CDR3 covers 16 residues. In germline, CDR1 is MNHNY, CDR2 SVGAGI (reference sequence). J lost 7 bases, V lost 4 bases, and 9 bases had no gene match.

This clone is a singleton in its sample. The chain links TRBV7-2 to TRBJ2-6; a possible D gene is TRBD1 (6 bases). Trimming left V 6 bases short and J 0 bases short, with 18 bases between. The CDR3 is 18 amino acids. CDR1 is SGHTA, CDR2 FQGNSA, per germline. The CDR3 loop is CASSQSRGSDSGANVLTF. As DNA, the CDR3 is TGTGCCAGCAGTCAAAGCAGGGGATCCGACTCTGGGGCCAACGTCCTGACTTTC.

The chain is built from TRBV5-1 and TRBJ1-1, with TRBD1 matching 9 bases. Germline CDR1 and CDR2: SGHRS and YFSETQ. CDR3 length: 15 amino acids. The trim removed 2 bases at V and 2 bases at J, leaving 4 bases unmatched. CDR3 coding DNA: TGCGCCAGCAGCTTTCAACAGGGGGCCAACACTGAAGCTTTCTTT. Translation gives CASSFQQGANTEAFF.

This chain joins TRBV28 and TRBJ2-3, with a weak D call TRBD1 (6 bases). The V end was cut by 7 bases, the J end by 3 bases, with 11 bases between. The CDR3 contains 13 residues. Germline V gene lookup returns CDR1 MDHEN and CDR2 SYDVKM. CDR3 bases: TGTGCCAGCACCCCAGGGGCAACAGATACGCAGTATTTT. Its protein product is CASTPGATDTQYF.

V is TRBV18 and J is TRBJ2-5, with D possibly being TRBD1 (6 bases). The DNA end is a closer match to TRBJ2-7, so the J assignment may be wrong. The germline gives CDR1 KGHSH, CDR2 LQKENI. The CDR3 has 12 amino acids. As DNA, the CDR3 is TGTGCCAGCTCACCGGACAGTCACGAGCAGTACTTC. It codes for CASSPDSHEQYF.

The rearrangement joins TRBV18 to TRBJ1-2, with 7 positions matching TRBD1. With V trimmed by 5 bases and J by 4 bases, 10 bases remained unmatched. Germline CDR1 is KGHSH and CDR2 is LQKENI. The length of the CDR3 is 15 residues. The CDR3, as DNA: TGTGCCAGCTCAACAAACGAGGGGGCTGCCTATGGCTACACCTTC. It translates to CASSTNEGAAYGYTF.

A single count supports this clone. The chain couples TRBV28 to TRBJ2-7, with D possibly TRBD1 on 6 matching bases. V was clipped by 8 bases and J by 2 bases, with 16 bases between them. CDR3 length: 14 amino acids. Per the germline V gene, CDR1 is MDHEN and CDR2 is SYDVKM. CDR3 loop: CASEPGHPTYEQYF. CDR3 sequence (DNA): TGTGCCAGCGAGCCGGGACACCCAACCTACGAGCAGTACTTC.

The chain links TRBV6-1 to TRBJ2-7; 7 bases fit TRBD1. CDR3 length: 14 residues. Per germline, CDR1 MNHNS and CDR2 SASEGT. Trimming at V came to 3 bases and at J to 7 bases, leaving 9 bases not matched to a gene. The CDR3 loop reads CASSDLTGVREQYF. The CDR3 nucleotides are TGTGCCAGCAGTGACCTAACAGGGGTCCGGGAGCAGTACTTC.

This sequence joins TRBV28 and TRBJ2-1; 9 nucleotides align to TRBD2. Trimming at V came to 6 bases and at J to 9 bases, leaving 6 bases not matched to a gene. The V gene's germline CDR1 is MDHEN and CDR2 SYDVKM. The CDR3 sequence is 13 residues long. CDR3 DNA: TGTGCCAGCAGACTTAGCGGGAGTGGTGAGCAGTTCTTC. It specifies CASRLSGSGEQFF.

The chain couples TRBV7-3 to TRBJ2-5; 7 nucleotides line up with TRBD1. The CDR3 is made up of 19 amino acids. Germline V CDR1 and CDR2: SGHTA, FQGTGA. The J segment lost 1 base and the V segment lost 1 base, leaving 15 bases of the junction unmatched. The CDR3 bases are TGTGCCAGCAGCTTAAGCGGTGGGAACAGGGGCCGCGTCCAAGAGACCCAGTACTTC. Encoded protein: CASSLSGGNRGRVQETQYF.

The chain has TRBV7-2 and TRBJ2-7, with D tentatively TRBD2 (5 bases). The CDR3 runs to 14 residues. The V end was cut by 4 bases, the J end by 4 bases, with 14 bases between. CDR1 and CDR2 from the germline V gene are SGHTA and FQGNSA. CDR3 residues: CASSYGLPIYEQYF. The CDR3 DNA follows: TGTGCCAGCAGCTACGGACTCCCAATATACGAGCAGTACTTC.

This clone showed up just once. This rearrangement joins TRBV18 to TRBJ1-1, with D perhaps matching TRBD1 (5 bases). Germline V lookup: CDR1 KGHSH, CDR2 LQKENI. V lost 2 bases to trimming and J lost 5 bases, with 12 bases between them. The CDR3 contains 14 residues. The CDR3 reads CASSPSQGGTEAFF. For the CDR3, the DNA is TGTGCCAGCTCACCATCCCAGGGAGGGACTGAAGCTTTCTTT.